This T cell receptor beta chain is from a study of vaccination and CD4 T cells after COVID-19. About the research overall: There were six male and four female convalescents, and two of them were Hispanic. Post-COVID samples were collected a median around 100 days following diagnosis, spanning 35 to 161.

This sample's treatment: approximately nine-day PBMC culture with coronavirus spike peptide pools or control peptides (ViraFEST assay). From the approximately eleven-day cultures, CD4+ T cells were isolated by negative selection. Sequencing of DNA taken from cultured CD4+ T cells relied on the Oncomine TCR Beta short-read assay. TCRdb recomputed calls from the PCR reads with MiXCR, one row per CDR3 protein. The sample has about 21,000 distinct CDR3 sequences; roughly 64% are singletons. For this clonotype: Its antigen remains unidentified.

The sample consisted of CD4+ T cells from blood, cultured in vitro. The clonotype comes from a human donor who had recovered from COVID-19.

The CDR3 loop is CASSLDRVDEQYF. Written as DNA, the CDR3 is TGTGCCAGCAGCTTAGATCGAGTGGACGAGCAGTACTTC. The chain recombines TRBV11-2 with TRBJ2-7; no reliable D call. V lost 0 bases to trimming and J lost 5 bases, with 8 bases between them. Per germline, CDR1 SGHAT and CDR2 FQNNGV. The CDR3 totals 13 residues.